This is a list of T cell receptor beta chains from one sample in a study of regulatory T cells in long-lasting Graves disease. TCRdb analysed the multiplex PCR reads with MiXCR anew, one entry per CDR3 protein. The table has about 460,000 distinct CDR3 sequences, roughly 23% seen once; the top ten hold around 13%. The sequencing used peripheral blood mononuclear cells (PBMCs), collected when the disease was refractory, from a patient treated with antithyroid drugs. These receptors came from a female donor with Graves disease. The CDR3 runs from the conserved cysteine through the conserved F or W. D genes are given only for firm matches. Clone size is not always given. Where it is, it says once, few, many or a class for expanded clones.

J: TRBJ2-1
size: many
D: TRBD2
V: TRBV12-5
CDR3: CASGRGLAGGYNEQFF

J: TRBJ2-5
size: many
D: TRBD2
V: TRBV20-1
CDR3: CSASGGSQETQYF

J: TRBJ1-1
size: many
D: NA
V: TRBV7-9
CDR3: CASSLVGAEAFF

J: TRBJ2-7
size: many
D: TRBD1
V: TRBV28
CDR3: CASSFRQGWSYEQYF

J: TRBJ1-2
size: NA
D: NA
V: TRBV29-1
CDR3: CGVEIAGFNYGYTF

J: TRBJ2-6
size: NA
D: NA
V: TRBV6-4
CDR3: CASSPTAIRSGANVLTF

J: TRBJ1-2
size: NA
D: TRBD1
V: TRBV7-9
CDR3: CASSLDTVAGQGNVGYTF

J: TRBJ2-5
size: many
D: TRBD2
V: TRBV30
CDR3: CAWSVAGAETQYF

J: TRBJ1-5
size: NA
D: NA
V: TRBV7-2
CDR3: CANSLGGGQPQHF

J: TRBJ1-1
size: many
D: NA
V: TRBV5-1
CDR3: CASSLRSTGNTEAFF

J: TRBJ2-5
size: many
D: NA
V: TRBV28
CDR3: CASSPRGHDKETQYF

J: TRBJ1-2
size: many
D: NA
V: TRBV28
CDR3: CASSLAGGHNYGYTF

J: TRBJ1-1
size: NA
D: NA
V: TRBV25-1
CDR3: CASSGLEAFF

J: TRBJ1-5
size: few
D: NA
V: TRBV10-3
CDR3: CATKFQPAETGSYQPQHF

J: TRBJ2-5
size: many
D: TRBD2
V: TRBV6-1
CDR3: CASSEALRWASGSQETQYF

J: TRBJ1-5
size: NA
D: TRBD1
V: TRBV18
CDR3: CASSPTGQHNQPQHF

J: TRBJ1-2
size: many
D: NA
V: TRBV28
CDR3: CASSSWALGYGYTF

J: TRBJ2-5
size: many
D: TRBD2
V: TRBV7-2
CDR3: CASSSGLVGETQYF